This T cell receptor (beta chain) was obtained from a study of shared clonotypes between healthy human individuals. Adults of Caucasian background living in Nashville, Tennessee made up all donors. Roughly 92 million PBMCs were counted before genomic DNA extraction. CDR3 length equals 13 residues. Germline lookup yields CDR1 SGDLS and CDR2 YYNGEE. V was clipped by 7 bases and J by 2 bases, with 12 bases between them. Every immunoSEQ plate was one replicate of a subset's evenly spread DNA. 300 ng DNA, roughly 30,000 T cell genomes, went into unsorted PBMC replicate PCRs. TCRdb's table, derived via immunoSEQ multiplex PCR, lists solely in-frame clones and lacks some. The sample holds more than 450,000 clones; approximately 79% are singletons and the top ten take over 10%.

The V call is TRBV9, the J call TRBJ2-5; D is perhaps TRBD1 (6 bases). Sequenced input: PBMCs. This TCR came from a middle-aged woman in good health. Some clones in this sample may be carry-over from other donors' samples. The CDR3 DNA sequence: TGTGCCAGCGGGCAGGGGAATCAAGAGACCCAGTACTTC. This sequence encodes CASGQGNQETQYF.